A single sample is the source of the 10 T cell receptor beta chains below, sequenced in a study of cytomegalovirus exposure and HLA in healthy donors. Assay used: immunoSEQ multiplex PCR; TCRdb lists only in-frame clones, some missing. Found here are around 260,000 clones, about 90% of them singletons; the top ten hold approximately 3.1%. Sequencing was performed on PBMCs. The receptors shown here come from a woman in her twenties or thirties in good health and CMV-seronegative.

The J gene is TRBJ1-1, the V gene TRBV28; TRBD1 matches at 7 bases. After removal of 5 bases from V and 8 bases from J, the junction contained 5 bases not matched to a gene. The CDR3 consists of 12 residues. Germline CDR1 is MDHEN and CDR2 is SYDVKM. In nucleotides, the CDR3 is TGTGCCAGCAGTCCAGGGGGTTCCGAAGCTTTCTTT. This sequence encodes CASSPGGSEAFF.

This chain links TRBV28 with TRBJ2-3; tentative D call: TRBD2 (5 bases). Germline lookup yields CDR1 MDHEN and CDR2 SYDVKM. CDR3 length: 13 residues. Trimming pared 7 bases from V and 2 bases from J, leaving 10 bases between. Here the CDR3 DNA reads TGTGCCAGCAAGGAGCGGACCACAGATACGCAGTATTTT. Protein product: CASKERTTDTQYF.

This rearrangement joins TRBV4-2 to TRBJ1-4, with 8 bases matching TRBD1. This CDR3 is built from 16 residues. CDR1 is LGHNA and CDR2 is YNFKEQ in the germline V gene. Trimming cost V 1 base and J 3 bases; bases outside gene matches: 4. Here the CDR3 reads CASSQGQGLPNEKLFF. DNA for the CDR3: TGTGCCAGCAGCCAAGGACAGGGGTTACCTAATGAAAAACTGTTTTTT.

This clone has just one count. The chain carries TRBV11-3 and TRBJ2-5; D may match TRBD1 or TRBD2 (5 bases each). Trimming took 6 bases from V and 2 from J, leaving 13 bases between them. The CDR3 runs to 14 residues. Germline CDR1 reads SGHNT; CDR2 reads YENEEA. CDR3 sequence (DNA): TGTGCCAGCAGTTCCGGGACGCAGCAAGAGACCCAGTACTTC. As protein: CASSSGTQQETQYF.

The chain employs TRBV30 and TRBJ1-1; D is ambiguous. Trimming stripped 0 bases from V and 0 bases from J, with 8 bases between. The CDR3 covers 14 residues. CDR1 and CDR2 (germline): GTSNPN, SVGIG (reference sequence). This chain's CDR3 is CAWSVRGMNTEAFF. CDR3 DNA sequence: TGTGCCTGGAGTGTACGCGGGATGAACACTGAAGCTTTCTTT.

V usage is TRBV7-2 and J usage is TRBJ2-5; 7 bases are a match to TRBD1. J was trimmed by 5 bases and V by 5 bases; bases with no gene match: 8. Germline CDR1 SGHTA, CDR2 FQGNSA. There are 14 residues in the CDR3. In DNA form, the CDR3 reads TGTGCCAGCAGCCTCTCCACAGGGGTGGAGACCCAGTACTTC. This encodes CASSLSTGVETQYF.

CDR3 sequence reads: CASRRDNWDEQYF. The DNA of the CDR3 is TGTGCCAGCAGACGGGACAATTGGGACGAGCAGTACTTC. The chain combines TRBV27 with TRBJ2-7, with D maybe TRBD1 (6 bases). V dropped 6 bases and J dropped 5 bases, with 14 bases sitting between them. This CDR3 has 13 amino acids. Per germline, CDR1 MNHEY and CDR2 SMNVEV (reference sequence).

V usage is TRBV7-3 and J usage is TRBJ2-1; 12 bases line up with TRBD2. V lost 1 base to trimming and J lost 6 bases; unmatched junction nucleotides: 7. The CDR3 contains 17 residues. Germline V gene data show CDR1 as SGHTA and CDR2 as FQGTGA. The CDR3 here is CASSLMAGTSGFNEQFF. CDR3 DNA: TGTGCCAGCAGCTTAATGGCGGGGACTAGCGGGTTCAATGAGCAGTTCTTC.

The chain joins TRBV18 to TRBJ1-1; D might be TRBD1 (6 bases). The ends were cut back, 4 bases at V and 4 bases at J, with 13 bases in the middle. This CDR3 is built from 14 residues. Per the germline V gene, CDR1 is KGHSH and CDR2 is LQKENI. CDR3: CASSLSKGGTEAFF. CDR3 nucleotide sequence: TGTGCCAGCTCACTATCAAAGGGGGGCACTGAAGCTTTCTTT.

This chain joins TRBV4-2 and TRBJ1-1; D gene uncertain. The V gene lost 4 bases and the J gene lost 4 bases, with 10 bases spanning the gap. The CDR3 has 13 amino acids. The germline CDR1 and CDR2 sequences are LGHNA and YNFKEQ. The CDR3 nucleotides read TGTGCCAGCAGCCCGGGGATAACCACTGAAGCTTTCTTT. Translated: CASSPGITTEAFF.